The next 8 T cell receptor beta chains were all read from a single sample in a study of shared clonotypes between healthy human individuals. Profiling relied on immunoSEQ multiplex PCR, and the TCRdb table lists in-frame clones only, not all of them. The sample records roughly 2,500,000 clones, 93% being singletons. Input material: naive CD4+ T cells from PBMCs. Sample subset: CD45RA+ positively selected. All receptors come from a man aged 18-30 years in good health. Some clones in this sample may be carry-over from other donors' samples.

This chain connects TRBV2 to TRBJ2-5, with TRBD2 identical over 15 bases. Germline V CDR1 and CDR2: SNHLY, FYNNEI. The CDR3 is 16 residues long. After removal of 6 bases from V and 7 bases from J, the junction contained 9 bases not matched to a gene. The CDR3 is CASRVGLAGGRVTQYF. The CDR3 DNA reads as TGTGCCAGCAGGGTCGGACTAGCGGGAGGGCGCGTGACCCAGTACTTC. Based on the CDR3 plus reference TRBV2 and TRBJ2-5, the full variable domain is EPEVTQTPSHQVTQMGQEVILRCVPISNHLYFYWYRQILGQKVEFLVSFYNNEISEKSEIFDDQFSVERPDGSNFTLKIRSTKLEDSAMYFCASRVGLAGGRVTQYFGPGTRLLVL.

The rearrangement links TRBV27 to TRBJ2-4; D might be TRBD1 or TRBD2, each matching 6 bases. This CDR3 is 15 amino acids long. V was shortened by 5 bases and J by 0 bases, with 11 bases between the two germline ends. CDR1 MNHEY and CDR2 SMNVEV come from the germline V gene (reference sequence). CDR3 bases: TGTGCCAGCAGTACAGGGACTCTAGCCAAAAACATTCAGTACTTC. This codes for CASSTGTLAKNIQYF.

The chain recombines TRBV6-4 with TRBJ2-2; the D is unclear. CDR3 length: 14 amino acids. The germline gives CDR1 MRHNA, CDR2 SNTAGT. Trimming removed 4 bases at V and 6 bases at J, with 12 bases between. CDR3 sequence: CASSVFFEAGELFF. The CDR3 coding sequence is TGTGCCAGCAGTGTTTTCTTCGAGGCCGGGGAGCTGTTTTTT.

Of note for this clone: In the same sample, other DNA sequences code for this CDR3. The chain couples TRBV7-2 to TRBJ2-1; D unresolved. The V end was cut by 0 bases, the J end by 0 bases, with 6 bases between. The CDR3 totals 15 residues. Germline V gene data show CDR1 as SGHTA and CDR2 as FQGNSA. The chain's CDR3 is CASSLASSSYNEQFF. DNA of the CDR3: TGTGCCAGCAGCTTAGCGTCGAGCTCCTACAATGAGCAGTTCTTC.

In regard to this clone: Other DNA sequences in the sample encode the same CDR3. CDR3 sequence (DNA): TGTGCCAGCAGCTTGGCCGGCAGACAAGAGACCCAGTACTTC. Protein: CASSLAGRQETQYF. The chain recombines TRBV5-6 with TRBJ2-5; D is undetermined. This CDR3 comprises 14 residues. V was trimmed by 0 bases and J by 2 bases, leaving 8 bases between them. Per germline, CDR1 SGHDT and CDR2 YYEEEE.

The V call is TRBV11-3, the J call TRBJ2-4, with 9 positions matching TRBD1. V was pared by 5 bases and J by 8 bases, with 4 bases of the junction left unmatched. The CDR3 has 13 residues. The germline V gene has CDR1 SGHNT and CDR2 YENEEA. The CDR3 sequence: CASSRQGGDIQYF. In nucleotides, the CDR3 is TGTGCCAGCAGCCGACAGGGGGGGGACATTCAGTACTTC.

V is TRBV27 and J is TRBJ2-5; TRBD1 agrees at 7 bases. With V trimmed by 3 bases and J by 1 base, 11 bases remained unmatched. The CDR3 covers 17 residues. Germline CDR1 is MNHEY and CDR2 is SMNVEV (reference sequence). The CDR3 loop reads CASSFARDSPTQETQYF. CDR3 coding DNA: TGTGCCAGCAGTTTCGCCCGGGACAGCCCCACCCAAGAGACCCAGTACTTC.

The count of this clone is one. Other DNA sequences within the sample encode an identical CDR3. The rearrangement uses TRBV5-1 and TRBJ2-3, with TRBD2 matching 10 bases. After removal of 5 bases from V and 3 bases from J, the junction contained 6 bases not matched to a gene. CDR1 is SGHRS and CDR2 is YFSETQ in the germline V gene. The CDR3 totals 15 residues. The DNA of the CDR3 is TGCGCCAGCAGTACTAGCGGGACGGGAACAGATACGCAGTATTTT. It translates to CASSTSGTGTDTQYF. The whole variable domain, filled in from reference TRBV5-1 and TRBJ2-3, reads KAGVTQTPRYLIKTRGQQVTLSCSPISGHRSVSWYQQTPGQGLQFLFEYFSETQRNKGNFPGRFSGRQFSNSRSEMNVSTLELGDSALYLCASSTSGTGTDTQYFGPGTRLTVL.